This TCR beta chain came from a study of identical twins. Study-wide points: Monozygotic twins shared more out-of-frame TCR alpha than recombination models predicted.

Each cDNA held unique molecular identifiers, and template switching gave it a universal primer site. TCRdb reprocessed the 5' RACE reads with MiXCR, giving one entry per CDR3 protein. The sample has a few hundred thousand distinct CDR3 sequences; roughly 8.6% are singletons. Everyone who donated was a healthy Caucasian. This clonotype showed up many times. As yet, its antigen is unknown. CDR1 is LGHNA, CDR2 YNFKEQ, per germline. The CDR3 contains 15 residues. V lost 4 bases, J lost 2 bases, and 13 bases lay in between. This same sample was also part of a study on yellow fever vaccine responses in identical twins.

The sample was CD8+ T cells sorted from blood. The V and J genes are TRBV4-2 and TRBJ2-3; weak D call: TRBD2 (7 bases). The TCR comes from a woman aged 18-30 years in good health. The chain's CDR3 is CASSLYRGATDTQYF. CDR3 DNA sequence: TGTGCCAGCAGCCTTTACCGGGGGGCCACAGATACGCAGTATTTT.